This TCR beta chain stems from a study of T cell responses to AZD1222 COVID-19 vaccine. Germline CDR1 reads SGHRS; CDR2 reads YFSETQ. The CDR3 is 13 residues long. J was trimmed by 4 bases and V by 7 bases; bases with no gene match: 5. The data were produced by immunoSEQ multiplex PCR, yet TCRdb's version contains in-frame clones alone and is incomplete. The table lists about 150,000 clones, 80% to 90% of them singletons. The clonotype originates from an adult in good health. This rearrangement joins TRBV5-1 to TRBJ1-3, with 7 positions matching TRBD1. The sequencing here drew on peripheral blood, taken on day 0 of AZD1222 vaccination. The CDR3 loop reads CASRGTAGNTIYF. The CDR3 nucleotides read TGCGCCAGCCGCGGGACAGCCGGAAACACCATATATTTT.